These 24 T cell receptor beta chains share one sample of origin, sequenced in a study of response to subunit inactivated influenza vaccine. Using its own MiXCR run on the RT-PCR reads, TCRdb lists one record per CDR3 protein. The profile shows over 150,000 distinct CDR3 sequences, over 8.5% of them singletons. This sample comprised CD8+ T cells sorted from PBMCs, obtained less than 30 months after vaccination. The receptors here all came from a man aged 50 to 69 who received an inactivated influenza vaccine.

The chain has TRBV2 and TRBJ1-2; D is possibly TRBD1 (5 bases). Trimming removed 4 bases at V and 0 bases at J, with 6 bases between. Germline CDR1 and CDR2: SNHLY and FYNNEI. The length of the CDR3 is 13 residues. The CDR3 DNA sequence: TGTGCCAGCAGTGGGGGGGCTAACTATGGCTACACCTTC. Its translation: CASSGGANYGYTF.

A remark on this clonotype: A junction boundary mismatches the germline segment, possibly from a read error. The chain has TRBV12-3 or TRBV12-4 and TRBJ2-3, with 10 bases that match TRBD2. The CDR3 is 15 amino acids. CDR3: CASSLGTSGADTQYF. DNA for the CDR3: TGTGCCAGCAGTTTAGGGACTAGCGGAGCAGATACGCAGTACTTT.

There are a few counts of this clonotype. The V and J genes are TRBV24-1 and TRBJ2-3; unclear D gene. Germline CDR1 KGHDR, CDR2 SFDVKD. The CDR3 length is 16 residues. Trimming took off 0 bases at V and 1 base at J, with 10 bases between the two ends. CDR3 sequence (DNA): TGTGCCACCAGTGATTTGACAGCGTGGGGCACAGATACGCAGTATTTT. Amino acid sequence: CATSDLTAWGTDTQYF.

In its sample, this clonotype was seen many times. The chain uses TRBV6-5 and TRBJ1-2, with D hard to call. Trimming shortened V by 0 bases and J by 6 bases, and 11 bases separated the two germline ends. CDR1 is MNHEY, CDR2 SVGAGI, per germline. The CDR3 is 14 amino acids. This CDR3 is CASSYSVAGNGYTF. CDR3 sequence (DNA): TGTGCCAGCAGTTACTCAGTGGCGGGAAATGGCTACACCTTC.

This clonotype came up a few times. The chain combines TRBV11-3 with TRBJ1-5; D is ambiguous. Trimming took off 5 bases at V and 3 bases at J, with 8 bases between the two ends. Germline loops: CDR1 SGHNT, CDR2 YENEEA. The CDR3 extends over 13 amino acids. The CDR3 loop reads CASSPENNQPQHF. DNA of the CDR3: TGTGCCAGCAGCCCCGAGAACAATCAGCCCCAGCATTTT.

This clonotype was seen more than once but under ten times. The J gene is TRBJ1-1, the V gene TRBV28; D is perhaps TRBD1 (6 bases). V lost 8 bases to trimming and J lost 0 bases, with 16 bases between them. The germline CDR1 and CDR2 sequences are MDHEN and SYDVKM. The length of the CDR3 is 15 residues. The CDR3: CASRTGGQMNTEAFF. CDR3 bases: TGTGCCAGCCGTACCGGGGGCCAGATGAACACTGAAGCTTTCTTT.

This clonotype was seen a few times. The CDR3 sequence: CASSRTSVQETQYF. CDR3 DNA: TGTGCCAGCAGCCGGACTAGCGTCCAAGAGACCCAGTACTTC. The rearrangement joins TRBV12-3 or TRBV12-4 to TRBJ2-5; 9 bases agree with TRBD2. Germline trimming cut 6 bases from V and 1 base from J; bases unmatched to any gene: 3. The CDR3 length is 14 residues.

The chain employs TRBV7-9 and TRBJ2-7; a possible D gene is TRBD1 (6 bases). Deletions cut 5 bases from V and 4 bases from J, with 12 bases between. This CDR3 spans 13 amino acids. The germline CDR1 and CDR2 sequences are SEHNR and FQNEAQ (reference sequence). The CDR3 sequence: CASSPRTEYEQYF. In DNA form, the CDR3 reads TGTGCCAGCAGCCCCCGGACAGAGTACGAGCAGTACTTC.

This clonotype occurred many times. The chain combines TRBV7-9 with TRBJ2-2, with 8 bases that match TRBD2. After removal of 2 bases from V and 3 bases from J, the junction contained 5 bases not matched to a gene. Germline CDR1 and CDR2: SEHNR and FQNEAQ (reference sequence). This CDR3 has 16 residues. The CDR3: CASSLPGGRYTGELFF. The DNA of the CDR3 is TGTGCCAGCAGCTTACCGGGAGGGCGTTACACCGGGGAGCTGTTTTTT.

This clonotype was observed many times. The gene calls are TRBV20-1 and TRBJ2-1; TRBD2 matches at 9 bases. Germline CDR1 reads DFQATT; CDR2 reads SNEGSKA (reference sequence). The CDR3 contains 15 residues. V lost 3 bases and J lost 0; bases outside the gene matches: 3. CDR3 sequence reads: CSASFSGSSYNEQFF. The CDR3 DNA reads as TGCAGTGCTAGCTTTAGCGGGAGCTCCTACAATGAGCAGTTCTTC.

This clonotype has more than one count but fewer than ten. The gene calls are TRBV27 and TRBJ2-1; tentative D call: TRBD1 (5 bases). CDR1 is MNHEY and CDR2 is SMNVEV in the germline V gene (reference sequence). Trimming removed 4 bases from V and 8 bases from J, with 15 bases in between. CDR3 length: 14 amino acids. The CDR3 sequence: CASSWAGLKDEQFF. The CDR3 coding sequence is TGTGCCAGCAGTTGGGCAGGGCTTAAGGATGAGCAGTTCTTC.

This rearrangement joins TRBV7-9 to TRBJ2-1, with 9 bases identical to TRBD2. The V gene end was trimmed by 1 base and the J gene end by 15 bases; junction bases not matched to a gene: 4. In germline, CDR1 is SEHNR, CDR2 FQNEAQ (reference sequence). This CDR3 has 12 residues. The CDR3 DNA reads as TGTGCCAGCAGCTTAGGTGGGCGGGAGGGGTTCTTC. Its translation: CASSLGGREGFF. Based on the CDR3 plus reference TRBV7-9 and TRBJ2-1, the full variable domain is DTGVSQNPRHKITKRGQNVTFRCDPISEHNRLYWYRQTLGQGPEFLTYFQNEAQLEKSRLLSDRFSAERPKGSFSTLEIQRTEQGDSAMYLCASSLGGREGFFGPGTRLTVL.

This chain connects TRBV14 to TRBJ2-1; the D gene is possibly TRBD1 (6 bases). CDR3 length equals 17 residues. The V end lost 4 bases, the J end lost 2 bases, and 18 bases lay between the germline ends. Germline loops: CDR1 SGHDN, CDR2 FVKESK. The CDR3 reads CASSLSGALSTYNEQFF. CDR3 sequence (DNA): TGTGCCAGCAGCCTATCAGGGGCCTTGAGTACCTACAATGAGCAGTTCTTC.

The CDR3 loop is CASSYFQRNSGANVLTF. The CDR3 coding sequence is TGTGCCAGCAGTTATTTCCAGAGAAACTCTGGGGCCAACGTCCTGACTTTC. J is TRBJ2-6 and V is TRBV6-2 or TRBV6-3; D unclear. CDR1 MNHEY and CDR2 SVGEGT come from the germline V gene. The ends were cut back, 3 bases at V and 0 bases at J, with 12 bases in the middle. This CDR3 spans 17 amino acids.

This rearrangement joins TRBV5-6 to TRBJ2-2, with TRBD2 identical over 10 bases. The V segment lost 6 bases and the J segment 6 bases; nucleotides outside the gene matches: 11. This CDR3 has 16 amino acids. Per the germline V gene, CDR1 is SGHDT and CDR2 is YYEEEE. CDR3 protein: CASNPRSLAGAGELFF. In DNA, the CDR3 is TGTGCCAGCAACCCTAGGTCGCTAGCGGGGGCCGGGGAGCTGTTTTTT.

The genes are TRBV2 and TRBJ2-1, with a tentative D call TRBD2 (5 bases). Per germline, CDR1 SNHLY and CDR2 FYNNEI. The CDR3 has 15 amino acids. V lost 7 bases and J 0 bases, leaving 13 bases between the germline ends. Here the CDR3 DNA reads TGTGCCAGCATGGACCTAGCAAACTCCTACAATGAGCAGTTCTTC. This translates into CASMDLANSYNEQFF.

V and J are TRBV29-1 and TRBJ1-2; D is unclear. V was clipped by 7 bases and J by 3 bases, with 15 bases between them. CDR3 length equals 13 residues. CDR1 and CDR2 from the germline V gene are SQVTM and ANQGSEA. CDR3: CSARAADHYGYTF. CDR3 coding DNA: TGCAGCGCCCGGGCAGCTGATCACTATGGCTACACCTTC. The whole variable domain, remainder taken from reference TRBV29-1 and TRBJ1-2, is SAVISQKPSRDICQRGTSLTIQCQVDSQVTMMFWYRQQPGQSLTLIATANQGSEATYESGFVIDKFPISRPNLTFSTLTVSNMSPEDSSIYLCSARAADHYGYTFGSGTRLTVV.

In nucleotides, the CDR3 is TGTGCCAGCAGCGTAGAGGGGATGAACACTGAAGCTTTCTTT. Translated, it gives CASSVEGMNTEAFF. The V gene is TRBV9, the J gene TRBJ1-1; maybe TRBD1 (5 bases). Trimming took 0 bases from V and 0 from J, leaving 6 bases between them. Germline V CDR1 and CDR2: SGDLS, YYNGEE. The CDR3 length is 14 residues.

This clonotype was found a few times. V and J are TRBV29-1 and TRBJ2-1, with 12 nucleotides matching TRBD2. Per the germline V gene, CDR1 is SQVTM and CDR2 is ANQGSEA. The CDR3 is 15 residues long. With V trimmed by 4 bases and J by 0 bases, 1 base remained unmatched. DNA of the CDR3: TGCAGCGTTGTGACTAGCGGGGGCTCCTACAATGAGCAGTTCTTC. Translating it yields CSVVTSGGSYNEQFF.

The CDR3 is CSAGRTSGRNEQFF. The CDR3 DNA reads TGCAGTGCTGGGAGGACTAGCGGGAGGAATGAGCAGTTCTTC. V is TRBV20-1 and J is TRBJ2-1; 14 nucleotides agree with TRBD2. The junction had 4 bases not matched to a gene; V was cut back by 5 bases and J by 7 bases. Germline CDR1 reads DFQATT; CDR2 reads SNEGSKA (reference sequence). The CDR3 runs to 14 residues.

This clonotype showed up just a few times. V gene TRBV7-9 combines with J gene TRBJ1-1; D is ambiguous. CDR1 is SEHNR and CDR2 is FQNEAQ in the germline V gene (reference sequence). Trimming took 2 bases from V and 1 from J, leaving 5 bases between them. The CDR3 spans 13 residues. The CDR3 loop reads CASSLWGNTEAFF. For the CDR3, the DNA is TGTGCCAGCAGCTTATGGGGGAACACTGAAGCTTTCTTT. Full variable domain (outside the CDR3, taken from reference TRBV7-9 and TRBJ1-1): DTGVSQNPRHKITKRGQNVTFRCDPISEHNRLYWYRQTLGQGPEFLTYFQNEAQLEKSRLLSDRFSAERPKGSFSTLEIQRTEQGDSAMYLCASSLWGNTEAFFGQGTRLTVV.

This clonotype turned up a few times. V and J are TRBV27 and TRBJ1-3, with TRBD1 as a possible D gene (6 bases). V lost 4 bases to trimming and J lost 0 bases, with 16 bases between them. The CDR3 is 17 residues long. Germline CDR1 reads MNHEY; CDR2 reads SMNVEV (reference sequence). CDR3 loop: CASSSLGGAYSGNTIYF. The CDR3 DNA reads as TGTGCCAGCAGTTCCCTCGGGGGGGCATACTCTGGAAACACCATATATTTT.

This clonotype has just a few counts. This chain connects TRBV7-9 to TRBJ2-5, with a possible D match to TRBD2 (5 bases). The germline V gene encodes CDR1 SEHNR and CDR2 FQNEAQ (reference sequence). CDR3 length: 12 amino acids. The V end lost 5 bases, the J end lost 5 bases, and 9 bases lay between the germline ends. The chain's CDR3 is CASSGTGETQYF. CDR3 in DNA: TGTGCCAGCAGCGGTACGGGGGAGACCCAGTACTTC.

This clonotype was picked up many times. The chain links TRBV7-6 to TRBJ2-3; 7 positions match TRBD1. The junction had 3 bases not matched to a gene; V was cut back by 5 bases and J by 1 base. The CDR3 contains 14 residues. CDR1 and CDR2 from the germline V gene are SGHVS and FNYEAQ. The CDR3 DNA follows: TGTGCCAGCAGCCTTGGGACAGGCACAGATACGCAGTATTTT. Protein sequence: CASSLGTGTDTQYF.